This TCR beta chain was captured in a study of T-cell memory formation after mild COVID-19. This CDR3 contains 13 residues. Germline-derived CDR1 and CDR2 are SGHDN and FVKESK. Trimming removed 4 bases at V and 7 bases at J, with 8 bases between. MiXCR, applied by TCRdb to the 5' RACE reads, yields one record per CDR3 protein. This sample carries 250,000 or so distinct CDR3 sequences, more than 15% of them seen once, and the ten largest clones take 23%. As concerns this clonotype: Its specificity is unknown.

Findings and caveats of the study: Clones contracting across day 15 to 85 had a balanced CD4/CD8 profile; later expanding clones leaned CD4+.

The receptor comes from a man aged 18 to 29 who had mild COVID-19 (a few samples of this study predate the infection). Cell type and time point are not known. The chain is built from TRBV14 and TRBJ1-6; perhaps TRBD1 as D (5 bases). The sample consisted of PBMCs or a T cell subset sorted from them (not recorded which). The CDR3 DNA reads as TGTGCCAGCAGCCCCGACAGAAATTCACCCCTCCACTTT. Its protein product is CASSPDRNSPLHF. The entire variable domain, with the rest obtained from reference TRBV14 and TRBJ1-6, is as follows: EAGVTQFPSHSVIEKGQTVTLRCDPISGHDNLYWYRRVMGKEIKFLLHFVKESKQDESGMPNNRFLAERTGGTYSTLKVQPAELEDSGVYFCASSPDRNSPLHFGNGTRLTVT.